Below, 7 T cell receptor beta chains from the same sample are listed, as sequenced in a study of blood T cell repertoires in COVID-19. Sequencing was performed with immunoSEQ multiplex PCR; in TCRdb, only in-frame clones are kept and a portion is missing. Of around 77,000 clones listed, 83% are singletons. The sequencing input was peripheral blood. The receptors were sampled from a man aged 25 to 40 with COVID-19, enrolled during active disease.

The rearrangement joins TRBV6-5 to TRBJ2-7; 9 bases align to TRBD2. Germline trimming cut 0 bases from V and 7 bases from J; bases unmatched to any gene: 10. From germline, CDR1 is MNHEY and CDR2 SVGAGI. This CDR3 has 16 residues. The CDR3 nucleotides read TGTGCCAGCAGTTACTCCACCGGGACTAGCCCCATTGAGCAGTACTTC. It specifies CASSYSTGTSPIEQYF.

By share, this clone ranks as medium-sized. This chain connects TRBV6-5 to TRBJ2-3, with D hard to call. Germline V lookup: CDR1 MNHEY, CDR2 SVGAGI. The V and J ends lost 4 bases and 6 bases respectively, with 14 bases between them. The CDR3 is made up of 14 amino acids. The CDR3 protein is CASSSSQVSDTQYF. In DNA, the CDR3 is TGTGCCAGCAGTTCCTCCCAGGTCTCGGATACGCAGTATTTT.

The V gene is TRBV28, the J gene TRBJ2-1; 12 nucleotides line up with TRBD2. The CDR3 is made up of 14 amino acids. The V and J ends lost 5 bases and 8 bases, in that order; junction bases with no gene match: 4. CDR1 MDHEN and CDR2 SYDVKM come from the germline V gene. CDR3 sequence reads: CASSRGLAGHEQFF. In DNA form, the CDR3 reads TGTGCCAGCAGTCGCGGACTAGCGGGACATGAGCAGTTCTTC. The whole variable domain, filled in from reference TRBV28 and TRBJ2-1, reads DVKVTQSSRYLVKRTGEKVFLECVQDMDHENMFWYRQDPGLGLRLIYFSYDVKMKEKGDIPEGYSVSREKKERFSLILESASTNQTSMYLCASSRGLAGHEQFFGPGTRLTVL.

V usage is TRBV2 and J usage is TRBJ1-2; 7 positions agree with TRBD1. CDR1 is SNHLY and CDR2 is FYNNEI in the germline V gene. The V and J ends lost 11 bases and 6 bases, in that order; junction bases with no gene match: 9. This CDR3 region has 12 residues. The chain's CDR3 is CARSTGMNGYTF. CDR3 in DNA: TGTGCCCGATCGACAGGGATGAATGGCTACACCTTC.

The chain employs TRBV4-1 and TRBJ1-5; D unclear. The CDR3 is 12 residues long. V lost 1 base and J 13 bases, leaving 11 bases between the germline ends. Per the germline V gene, CDR1 is MGHRA and CDR2 is YSYEKL. CDR3 nucleotides: TGCGCCAGCAGCCAAGTTTCAGGTCCTCAGCATTTT. It translates to CASSQVSGPQHF.

The CDR3 bases are TGTGCCAGCAGCGGACAGGCGACTTCCTACAATGAGCAGTTCTTC. Protein: CASSGQATSYNEQFF. The chain has TRBV9 and TRBJ2-1, with D perhaps TRBD1 (6 bases). CDR3 length equals 15 residues. Trimming removed 3 bases at V and 1 base at J, with 11 bases between. CDR1 SGDLS and CDR2 YYNGEE come from the germline V gene.

The table lists this clone with a count of one. The CDR3 region is CASSLAETRRLFF. CDR3 coding DNA: TGTGCCAGCAGCTTAGCCGAGACTAGACGTTTGTTCTTC. V usage is TRBV11-2 and J usage is TRBJ2-1, with D possibly being TRBD2 (6 bases). The germline V gene encodes CDR1 SGHAT and CDR2 FQNNGV. V dropped 1 base and J dropped 15 bases, with 16 bases sitting between them. The CDR3 contains 13 residues.